This T cell receptor (beta chain) was found in a study of cytomegalovirus exposure and HLA in healthy donors. Germline CDR1 and CDR2: SGHTA and FQGNSA. With 6 bases removed from V and 2 bases from J, the gap between germline ends came to 11 bases. The CDR3 has 14 amino acids. PCR was performed using 60 Vbeta and 13 Jbeta primers. The data were produced by immunoSEQ multiplex PCR, yet TCRdb's version contains in-frame clones alone and is incomplete. The sample consists of about 92,000 clones, approximately 81% of them appearing once. Sequenced input: PBMCs. The chain joins TRBV7-2 to TRBJ1-5; D is undetermined. The receptor comes from a girl aged 2 to 10 in good health and CMV-seropositive. The CDR3 is CASRAMAGNQPQHF. CDR3 bases: TGTGCCAGCAGGGCGATGGCGGGCAATCAGCCCCAGCATTTT.